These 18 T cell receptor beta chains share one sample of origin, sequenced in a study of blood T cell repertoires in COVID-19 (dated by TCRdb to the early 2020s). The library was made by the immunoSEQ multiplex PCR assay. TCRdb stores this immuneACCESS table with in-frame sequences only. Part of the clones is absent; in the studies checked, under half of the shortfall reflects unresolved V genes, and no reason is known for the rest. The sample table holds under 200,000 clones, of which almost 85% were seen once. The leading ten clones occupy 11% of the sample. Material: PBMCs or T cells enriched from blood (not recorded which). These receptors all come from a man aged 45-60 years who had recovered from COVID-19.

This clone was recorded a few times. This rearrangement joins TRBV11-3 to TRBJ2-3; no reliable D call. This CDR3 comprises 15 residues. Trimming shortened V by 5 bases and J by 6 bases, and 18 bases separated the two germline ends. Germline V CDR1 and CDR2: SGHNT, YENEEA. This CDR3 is CASSQSPVAGDTQYF. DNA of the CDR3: TGTGCCAGCAGCCAATCCCCGGTCGCAGGTGATACGCAGTATTTT.

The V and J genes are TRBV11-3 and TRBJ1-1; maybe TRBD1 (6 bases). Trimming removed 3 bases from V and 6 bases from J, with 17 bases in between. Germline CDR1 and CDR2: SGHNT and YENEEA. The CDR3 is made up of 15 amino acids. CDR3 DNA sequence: TGTGCCAGCAGCTTCCGGGGGGCCGCCGGATCTGAAGCTTTCTTT. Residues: CASSFRGAAGSEAFF.

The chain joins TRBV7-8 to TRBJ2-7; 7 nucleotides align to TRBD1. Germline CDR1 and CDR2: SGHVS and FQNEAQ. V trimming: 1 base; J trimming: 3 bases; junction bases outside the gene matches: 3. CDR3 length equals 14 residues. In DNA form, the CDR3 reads TGTGCCAGCAGCTTAGGGGACAGTCTCTACGAGCAGTACTTC. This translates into CASSLGDSLYEQYF.

For the CDR3, the DNA is TGTGCCAGCTCTAAATGGGGCAATCCGGGCACTGAAGCTTTCTTT. Amino acid sequence: CASSKWGNPGTEAFF. V usage is TRBV7-6 and J usage is TRBJ1-1; maybe TRBD1 (5 bases). V gave up 8 bases and J gave up 4 bases, with 20 bases separating them. This CDR3 has 15 amino acids. CDR1 and CDR2 from the germline V gene are SGHVS and FNYEAQ.

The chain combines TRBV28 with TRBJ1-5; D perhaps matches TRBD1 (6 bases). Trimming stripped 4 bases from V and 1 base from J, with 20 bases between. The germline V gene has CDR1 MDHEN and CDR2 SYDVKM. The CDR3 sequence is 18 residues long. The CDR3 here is CASSYATGGAVSNQPQHF. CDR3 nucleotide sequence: TGTGCCAGCAGTTATGCGACGGGGGGCGCGGTAAGCAATCAGCCCCAGCATTTT. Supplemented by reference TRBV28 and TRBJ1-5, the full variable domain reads DVKVTQSSRYLVKRTGEKVFLECVQDMDHENMFWYRQDPGLGLRLIYFSYDVKMKEKGDIPEGYSVSREKKERFSLILESASTNQTSMYLCASSYATGGAVSNQPQHFGDGTRLSIL.

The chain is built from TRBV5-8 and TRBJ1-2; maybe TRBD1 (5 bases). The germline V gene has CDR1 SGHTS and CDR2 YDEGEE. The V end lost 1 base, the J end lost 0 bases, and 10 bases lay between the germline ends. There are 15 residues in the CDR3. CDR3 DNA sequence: TGTGCCAGCAGCTTGTGGGGGGGTGCTAACTATGGCTACACCTTC. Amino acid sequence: CASSLWGGANYGYTF.

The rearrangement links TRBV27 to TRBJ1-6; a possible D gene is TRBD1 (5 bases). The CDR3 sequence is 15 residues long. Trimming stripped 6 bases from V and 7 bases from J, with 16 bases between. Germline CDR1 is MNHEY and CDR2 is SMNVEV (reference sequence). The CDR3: CASRLTPAGNSPLHF. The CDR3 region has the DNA TGTGCCAGCAGACTCACACCCGCAGGGAATTCACCCCTCCACTTT.

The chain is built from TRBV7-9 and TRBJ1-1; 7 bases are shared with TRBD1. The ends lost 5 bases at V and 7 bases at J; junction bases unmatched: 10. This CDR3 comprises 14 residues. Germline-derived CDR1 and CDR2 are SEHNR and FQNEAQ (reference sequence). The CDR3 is CASSQIGQVFEAFF. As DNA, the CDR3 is TGTGCCAGCAGCCAAATAGGACAGGTATTTGAAGCTTTCTTT.

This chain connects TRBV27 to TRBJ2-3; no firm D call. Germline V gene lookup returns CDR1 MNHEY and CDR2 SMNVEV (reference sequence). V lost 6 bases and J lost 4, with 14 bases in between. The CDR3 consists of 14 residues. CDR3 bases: TGTGCCAGCAGGAACTATCCGGTGGCAGATACGCAGTATTTT. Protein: CASRNYPVADTQYF.

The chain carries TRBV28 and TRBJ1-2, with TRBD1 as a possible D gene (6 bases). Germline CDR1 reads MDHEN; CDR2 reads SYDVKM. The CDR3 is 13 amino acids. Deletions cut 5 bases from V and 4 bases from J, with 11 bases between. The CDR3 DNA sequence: TGTGCCAGCAGTGCGTCCAGGGGCTATGGCTACACCTTC. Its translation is CASSASRGYGYTF.

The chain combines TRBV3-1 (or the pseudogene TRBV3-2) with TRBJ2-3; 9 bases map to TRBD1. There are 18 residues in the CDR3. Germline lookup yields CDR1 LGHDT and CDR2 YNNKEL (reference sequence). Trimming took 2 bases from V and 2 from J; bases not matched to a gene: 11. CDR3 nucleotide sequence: TGTGCCAGCAGCCAACGGATTGGGACAGGGATATTCACAGATACGCAGTATTTT. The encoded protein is CASSQRIGTGIFTDTQYF.

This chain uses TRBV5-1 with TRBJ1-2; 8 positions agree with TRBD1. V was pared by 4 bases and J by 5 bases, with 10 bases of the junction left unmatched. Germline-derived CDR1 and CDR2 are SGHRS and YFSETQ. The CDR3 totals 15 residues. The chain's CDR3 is CASSPSDREAYGYTF. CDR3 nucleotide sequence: TGCGCCAGCAGCCCATCGGACAGGGAAGCTTATGGCTACACCTTC.

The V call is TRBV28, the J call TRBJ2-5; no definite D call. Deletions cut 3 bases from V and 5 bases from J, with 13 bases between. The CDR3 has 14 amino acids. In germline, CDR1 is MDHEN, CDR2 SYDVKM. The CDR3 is CASSFGSRPETQYF. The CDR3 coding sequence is TGTGCCAGCAGTTTCGGTTCGCGGCCGGAGACCCAGTACTTC.

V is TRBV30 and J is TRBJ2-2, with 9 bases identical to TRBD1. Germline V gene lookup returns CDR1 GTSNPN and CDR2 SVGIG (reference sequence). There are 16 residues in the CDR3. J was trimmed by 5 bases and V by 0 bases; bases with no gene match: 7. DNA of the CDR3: TGTGCCTGGAGTGTACAGACAGGGGGGTGGACCGGGGAGCTGTTTTTT. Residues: CAWSVQTGGWTGELFF. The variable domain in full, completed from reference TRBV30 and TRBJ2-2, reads SQTIHQWPATLVQPVGSPLSLECTVEGTSNPNLYWYRQAAGRGLQLLFYSVGIGQISSEVPQNLSASRPQDRQFILSSKKLLLSDSGFYLCAWSVQTGGWTGELFFGEGSRLTVL.

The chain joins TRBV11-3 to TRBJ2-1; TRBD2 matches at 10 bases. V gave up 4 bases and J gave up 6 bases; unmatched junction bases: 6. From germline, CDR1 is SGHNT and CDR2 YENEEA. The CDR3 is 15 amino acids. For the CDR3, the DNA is TGTGCCAGCAGCTCCTCTAGCGGGAGAGTCAATGAGCAGTTCTTC. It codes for CASSSSSGRVNEQFF.

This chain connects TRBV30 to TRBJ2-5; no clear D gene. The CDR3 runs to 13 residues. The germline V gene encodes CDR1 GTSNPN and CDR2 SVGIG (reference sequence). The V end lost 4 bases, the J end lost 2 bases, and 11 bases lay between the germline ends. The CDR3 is CAWIRGVQETQYF. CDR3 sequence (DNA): TGTGCCTGGATAAGAGGAGTGCAAGAGACCCAGTACTTC.

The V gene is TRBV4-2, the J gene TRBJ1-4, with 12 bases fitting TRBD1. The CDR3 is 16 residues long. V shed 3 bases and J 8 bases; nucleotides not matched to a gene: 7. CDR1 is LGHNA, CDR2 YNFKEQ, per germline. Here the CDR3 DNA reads TGTGCCAGCAGCCAGGGACAGGGGGCGAAGGAAGAAAAACTGTTTTTT. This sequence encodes CASSQGQGAKEEKLFF.

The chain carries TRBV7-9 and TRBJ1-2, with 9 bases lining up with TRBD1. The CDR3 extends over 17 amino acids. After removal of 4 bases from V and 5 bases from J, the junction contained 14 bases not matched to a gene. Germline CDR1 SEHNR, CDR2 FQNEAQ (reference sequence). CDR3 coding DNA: TGTGCCAGCAGCTCGCCTCCCGGGACAGGGACGGGATATGGCTACACCTTC. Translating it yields CASSSPPGTGTGYGYTF. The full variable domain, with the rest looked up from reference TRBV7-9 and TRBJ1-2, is DTGVSQNPRHKITKRGQNVTFRCDPISEHNRLYWYRQTLGQGPEFLTYFQNEAQLEKSRLLSDRFSAERPKGSFSTLEIQRTEQGDSAMYLCASSSPPGTGTGYGYTFGSGTRLTVV.